The 20 T cell receptor beta chains listed next were all sequenced from one sample in a study of OX40 agonist ivuxolimab in advanced cancers. Library preparation used the immunoSEQ multiplex PCR assay. Not all clones reach the TCRdb copy of this immuneACCESS table, which keeps in-frame sequences only. Checked studies attribute under half of the gap to unresolved V genes and leave the rest unexplained. The table for this sample lists more than 50,000 clones; about nine tenths of them were counted only once. The ten largest clones add up to roughly 20% of the sample. The sample in question was CD4+ or CD8+ T cells sorted from blood, obtained in a trial of the OX40 agonist ivuxolimab. The receptors come from an adult with an advanced solid tumor such as melanoma, head and neck, liver or kidney cancer.

The J gene is TRBJ2-7, the V gene TRBV27, with D perhaps being TRBD1 or TRBD2 (5 bases each). CDR3 length: 15 residues. Germline CDR1 MNHEY, CDR2 SMNVEV (reference sequence). Trimming pared 5 bases from V and 4 bases from J, leaving 18 bases between. CDR3 sequence reads: CASSPAEGRTYEQYF. Written as DNA, the CDR3 is TGTGCCAGCAGTCCGGCTGAGGGGCGCACGTACGAGCAGTACTTC.

The chain has TRBV5-1 and TRBJ1-4; 7 bases map to TRBD1. The V gene's germline CDR1 is SGHRS and CDR2 YFSETQ. V lost 6 bases and J lost 3; bases outside the gene matches: 8. The CDR3 is 15 amino acids. The CDR3 spells CASISTTGSNEKLFF. The CDR3 DNA reads TGCGCCAGCATAAGTACGACAGGGTCTAATGAAAAACTGTTTTTT.

This CDR3 is CASSSRGLALQTNEQFF. For the CDR3, the DNA is TGTGCCAGCAGCTCCCGCGGCCTTGCACTCCAAACCAATGAGCAGTTCTTC. The V and J genes are TRBV5-4 and TRBJ2-1; D gene unclear. Germline V gives CDR1 SGHNT, CDR2 YYREEE (reference sequence). Trimming removed 3 bases from V and 6 bases from J, with 22 bases in between. The CDR3 is 17 amino acids.

This chain joins TRBV19 and TRBJ2-1; D is ambiguous. The CDR3 loop spans 15 amino acids. The germline CDR1 and CDR2 sequences are LNHDA and SQIVND (reference sequence). Trimming shortened V by 5 bases and J by 4 bases, and 15 bases separated the two germline ends. CDR3 protein: CASSSLTDGYNEQFF. The CDR3 DNA follows: TGTGCCAGTAGTTCCTTAACCGACGGGTACAATGAGCAGTTCTTC.

The chain links TRBV19 to TRBJ1-1, with 7 bases matching TRBD1. The CDR3 runs 18 residues. Germline V gives CDR1 LNHDA, CDR2 SQIVND (reference sequence). Trimming removed 2 bases from V and 0 bases from J; junction bases left unmatched: 12. CDR3 loop: CASSIFQGQRNMNTEAFF. The CDR3, as DNA: TGTGCCAGTAGTATATTCCAGGGACAGCGCAACATGAACACTGAAGCTTTCTTT.

The rearrangement uses TRBV4-1 and TRBJ1-2, with 7 positions matching TRBD1. CDR3 size: 15 residues. The V and J ends lost 3 bases and 6 bases, in that order; junction bases with no gene match: 10. Germline V lookup: CDR1 MGHRA, CDR2 YSYEKL. CDR3 residues: CASSHSRGDRNGYTF. CDR3 sequence (DNA): TGCGCCAGCAGCCATTCACGAGGGGACAGAAATGGCTACACCTTC.

The chain carries TRBV11-3 and TRBJ2-1; 13 bases line up with TRBD2. Germline lookup yields CDR1 SGHNT and CDR2 YENEEA. The CDR3 totals 19 residues. V shed 0 bases and J 8 bases; nucleotides not matched to a gene: 13. The chain's CDR3 is CASSLDRAGLAGKGDEQFF. For the CDR3, the DNA is TGTGCCAGCAGCTTAGATAGGGCGGGACTAGCGGGGAAGGGGGATGAGCAGTTCTTC.

This clone showed up just once. The gene calls are TRBV19 and TRBJ2-7; 8 nucleotides agree with TRBD2. The V gene's germline CDR1 is LNHDA and CDR2 SQIVND (reference sequence). This CDR3 region has 13 residues. With V trimmed by 5 bases and J by 2 bases, 2 bases remained unmatched. The CDR3 DNA sequence: TGTGCCAGTAGTCCGGGGGGGCCCTACGAGCAGTACTTC. Translated: CASSPGGPYEQYF.

This chain links TRBV5-1 with TRBJ2-1, with D tentatively TRBD1 (6 bases). The germline CDR1 and CDR2 sequences are SGHRS and YFSETQ. The CDR3 is 14 residues long. V shed 4 bases and J shed 7 bases, with 15 bases lying between them. The CDR3 DNA follows: TGCGCCAGCAGCGTCCAGGGGTCGGGGAATGAGCAGTTCTTC. Translated: CASSVQGSGNEQFF.

The chain couples TRBV15 to TRBJ1-5; D not resolved. Trimming removed 0 bases from V and 6 bases from J, with 12 bases in between. This CDR3 comprises 15 residues. Germline lookup yields CDR1 LNHNV and CDR2 YYDKDF (reference sequence). The CDR3 DNA reads as TGTGCCACCAGCAGAGATCGACTACAGAGTCAGCCCCAGCATTTT. It is translated as CATSRDRLQSQPQHF.

V is TRBV5-4 and J is TRBJ1-5; tentative D call: TRBD1 (5 bases). The CDR3 has 15 residues. Germline CDR1 is SGHNT and CDR2 is YYREEE (reference sequence). Trimming cost V 0 bases and J 3 bases, with 10 bases left between them. The CDR3, as DNA: TGTGCCAGCAGCTTGGGGGGGGTCCCCAATCAGCCCCAGCATTTT. Its translation: CASSLGGVPNQPQHF. Full variable domain (missing parts from reference TRBV5-4 and TRBJ1-5): ETGVTQSPTHLIKTRGQQVTLRCSSQSGHNTVSWYQQALGQGPQFIFQYYREEENGRGNFPPRFSGLQFPNYSSELNVNALELDDSALYLCASSLGGVPNQPQHFGDGTRLSIL.

The chain carries TRBV6-4 and TRBJ2-3, with 11 bases lining up with TRBD2. V shed 1 base, J shed 4 bases, and the junction held 4 bases outside the gene matches. Germline CDR1 MRHNA, CDR2 SNTAGT. There are 16 residues in the CDR3. The chain's CDR3 is CASSDFSGGAPDTQYF. In DNA form, the CDR3 reads TGTGCCAGCAGTGACTTTAGCGGGGGGGCGCCAGATACGCAGTATTTT.

The chain has TRBV28 and TRBJ1-1; D call uncertain. Trimming pared 0 bases from V and 0 bases from J, leaving 2 bases between. The CDR3 has 13 residues. Germline-derived CDR1 and CDR2 are MDHEN and SYDVKM. The CDR3 DNA is TGTGCCAGCAGTTTATGGGTGAACACTGAAGCTTTCTTT. The encoded protein is CASSLWVNTEAFF.

The chain employs TRBV4-1 and TRBJ2-3, with 14 positions matching TRBD2. Germline-derived CDR1 and CDR2 are MGHRA and YSYEKL. V shed 1 base, J shed 9 bases, and the junction held 21 bases outside the gene matches. This CDR3 is built from 21 residues. For the CDR3, the DNA is TGCGCCAGCAGCCAAGTTTCGACAGCCTGGGGACTAGCGGGGGCGAACCAAACGCAGTATTTT. Translated: CASSQVSTAWGLAGANQTQYF.

The chain couples TRBV6-1 to TRBJ1-1; 8 positions match TRBD1. The junction had 10 bases not matched to a gene; V was cut back by 6 bases and J by 4 bases. This CDR3 region has 15 residues. Germline values: CDR1 MNHNS, CDR2 SASEGT. The CDR3 nucleotides read TGTGCCAGCAGCGGTGCTTTTGACAGGGGCACTGAAGCTTTCTTT. Translating gives CASSGAFDRGTEAFF.

This chain links TRBV7-6 with TRBJ1-2, with 7 bases matching TRBD1. J lost 6 bases, V lost 1 base, and 2 bases had no gene match. The CDR3 loop spans 13 amino acids. Germline CDR1 reads SGHVS; CDR2 reads FNYEAQ. CDR3 in amino acids: CASSLGQGHGYTF. The DNA of the CDR3 is TGTGCCAGCAGCTTAGGACAGGGTCATGGCTACACCTTC.

V usage is TRBV18 and J usage is TRBJ2-1; D ambiguous. The CDR3 is 12 residues long. Trimming removed 3 bases at V and 5 bases at J, with 5 bases between. Germline loops: CDR1 KGHSH, CDR2 LQKENI. The DNA for the CDR3 is TGTGCCAGCTCACCGGCAGACAATGAGCAGTTCTTC. This gives the protein CASSPADNEQFF.

This chain joins TRBV7-8 and TRBJ1-2; D might be TRBD1 (6 bases). The CDR3 covers 18 residues. The V gene's germline CDR1 is SGHVS and CDR2 FQNEAQ. Trimming took 1 base from V and 3 from J, leaving 21 bases between them. This CDR3 reads CASSLGGGRGEGHYGYTF. Written as DNA, the CDR3 is TGTGCCAGCAGCTTAGGAGGAGGCAGGGGTGAGGGACACTATGGCTACACCTTC.

This chain joins TRBV6-5 and TRBJ1-2; a possible D gene is TRBD1 (5 bases). The V gene's germline CDR1 is MNHEY and CDR2 SVGAGI. The CDR3 has 12 residues. With 4 bases removed from V and 5 bases from J, the gap between germline ends came to 8 bases. CDR3 coding DNA: TGTGCCAGCAGTTTTGACAGTTATGGCTACACCTTC. Amino acids: CASSFDSYGYTF.

This chain joins TRBV13 and TRBJ1-5; D is unclear. The V gene's germline CDR1 is PRHDT and CDR2 FYEKMQ (reference sequence). The CDR3 has 15 amino acids. V was cut by 2 bases and J by 1 base, with 9 bases left in between. In DNA form, the CDR3 reads TGTGCCAGCAGCTTACGTACGTCCAGCAATCAGCCCCAGCATTTT. Its protein is CASSLRTSSNQPQHF. The full variable domain, in which reference TRBV13 and TRBJ1-5 provide the parts outside the CDR3, is AAGVIQSPRHLIKEKRETATLKCYPIPRHDTVYWYQQGPGQDPQFLISFYEKMQSDKGSIPDRFSAQQFSDYHSELNMSSLELGDSALYFCASSLRTSSNQPQHFGDGTRLSIL.